These 8 T cell receptor beta chains originate from one sample sequenced in a study of T cells in Graves' hyperthyroidism and ophthalmopathy. There were TCR beta CDR3 regions amplified from RNA transcripts. The TCR CDR3 was amplified in a first-round RT-PCR using the HTBI primer set. TCRdb re-called the multiplex PCR reads with MiXCR, one entry per CDR3 protein. The data show over 250,000 distinct CDR3 sequences, approximately 14% seen once. Sequenced: blood. All receptors derive from a woman in her forties with Graves' ophthalmopathy.

There are a few counts of this clonotype. The CDR3 DNA is TGTGCCAGCAGGAATACAGGGACCGGCGTAGAGCAGTACTTC. Protein: CASRNTGTGVEQYF. The chain employs TRBV11-3 and TRBJ2-7, with D perhaps matching TRBD1 (6 bases). Germline loops: CDR1 SGHNT, CDR2 YENEEA. CDR3 size: 14 residues. The germline V and J ends were trimmed by 6 bases and 7 bases, with 19 bases remaining between them.

This clonotype was counted many times. The V gene is TRBV11-2, the J gene TRBJ2-7; D is unresolved. The CDR3 is 13 amino acids. V was shortened by 2 bases and J by 6 bases, with 11 bases between the two germline ends. In germline, CDR1 is SGHAT, CDR2 FQNNGV. The CDR3 protein is CASSLPGLGEQYF. For the CDR3, the DNA is TGTGCCAGCAGCTTACCCGGGTTAGGCGAGCAGTACTTC.

The CDR3 DNA sequence: TGTGCCACCAGTGACCGTACTAGCGGAATAACAGATACGCAGTATTTT. Its translation is CATSDRTSGITDTQYF. The V gene is TRBV24-1, the J gene TRBJ2-3, with 8 bases lining up with TRBD2. The V and J ends lost 4 bases and 3 bases, in that order; junction bases with no gene match: 8. Germline CDR1 and CDR2: KGHDR and SFDVKD. The CDR3 contains 16 residues.

This clonotype came up many times. The V gene is TRBV20-1, the J gene TRBJ1-6; D perhaps matches TRBD1 (6 bases). The CDR3 totals 13 residues. V dropped 6 bases and J dropped 3 bases, with 9 bases sitting between them. The germline V gene encodes CDR1 DFQATT and CDR2 SNEGSKA (reference sequence). The CDR3 here is CSAQDSYNSPLHF. The CDR3 region has the DNA TGCAGTGCACAGGACAGCTATAATTCACCCCTCCACTTT.

This clonotype was seen ten or more times. The V and J genes are TRBV9 and TRBJ1-1; D not certain. CDR3 size: 11 residues. The germline CDR1 and CDR2 sequences are SGDLS and YYNGEE. V was shortened by 4 bases and J by 6 bases, with 7 bases between the two germline ends. For the CDR3, the DNA is TGTGCCAGCAGCCCCCCCTCTGAAGCTTTCTTT. This gives the protein CASSPPSEAFF.

Many counts were recorded for this clonotype. The J gene is TRBJ2-1, the V gene TRBV6-1; D not resolved. The CDR3 length is 14 residues. Trimming removed 5 bases from V and 4 bases from J, with 12 bases in between. CDR1 is MNHNS and CDR2 is SASEGT in the germline V gene. CDR3 sequence: CASSFLEKYNEQFF. As DNA, the CDR3 is TGTGCCAGCAGTTTCTTAGAGAAGTACAATGAGCAGTTCTTC.

In this sample, this clonotype turned up many times. The genes are TRBV19 and TRBJ1-3, with D tentatively TRBD1 (6 bases). From germline, CDR1 is LNHDA and CDR2 SQIVND (reference sequence). The CDR3 sequence is 14 residues long. Trimming stripped 6 bases from V and 4 bases from J, with 13 bases between. CDR3 protein: CASRLQGEGNTIYF. CDR3 DNA: TGTGCCAGTAGATTACAGGGAGAAGGAAACACCATATATTTT.

The V and J genes are TRBV5-6 and TRBJ2-7; TRBD1 agrees at 9 bases. The germline gives CDR1 SGHDT, CDR2 YYEEEE. This CDR3 comprises 16 residues. The V and J ends lost 4 bases and 0 bases, in that order; junction bases with no gene match: 8. The CDR3 nucleotides are TGTGCCAGCAGCGGGTGGGACAGGGCTTACTCCTACGAGCAGTACTTC. Encoded protein: CASSGWDRAYSYEQYF.